This record concerns one T cell receptor beta chain sequence. Its specificity is not known. This record belongs to a study of cytomegalovirus exposure and HLA in healthy donors. Study as a whole: An analysis done earlier identified more than 100 million unique TCR beta sequences from about 180 million T cells.

V lost 0 bases, J lost 2 bases, and 6 bases stayed unmatched. The length of the CDR3 is 16 residues. Per germline, CDR1 SGHRS and CDR2 YFSETQ. Study results and caveats: The productive fraction for most TCR beta V segments was about 87% or about 30% in an earlier analysis. The number of N-insertions in an Asian-associated ancestry cluster was reportedly below the roughly 700-donor mean in a later analysis.

Vbeta (60) and Jbeta (13) primers were used in the PCR. Per the authors' pipeline: A later analysis tallied approximately 78 million unique TCR beta chains, some 10 million of them shared. The data were produced by immunoSEQ multiplex PCR, yet TCRdb's version contains in-frame clones alone and is incomplete. V, J and clone size derive from that table, while D and trimming were established from the DNA sequence. The sample carries approximately 130,000 clones, 87% recorded once. This clonotype originated in a woman aged 25 to 39 in good health and CMV-seronegative. Material: PBMCs. The chain employs TRBV5-1 and TRBJ2-5, with 8 bases that match TRBD2. CDR3 in amino acids: CASSLAPGGGQETQYF. The CDR3 DNA sequence: TGCGCCAGCAGCTTGGCCCCGGGCGGGGGGCAAGAGACCCAGTACTTC.